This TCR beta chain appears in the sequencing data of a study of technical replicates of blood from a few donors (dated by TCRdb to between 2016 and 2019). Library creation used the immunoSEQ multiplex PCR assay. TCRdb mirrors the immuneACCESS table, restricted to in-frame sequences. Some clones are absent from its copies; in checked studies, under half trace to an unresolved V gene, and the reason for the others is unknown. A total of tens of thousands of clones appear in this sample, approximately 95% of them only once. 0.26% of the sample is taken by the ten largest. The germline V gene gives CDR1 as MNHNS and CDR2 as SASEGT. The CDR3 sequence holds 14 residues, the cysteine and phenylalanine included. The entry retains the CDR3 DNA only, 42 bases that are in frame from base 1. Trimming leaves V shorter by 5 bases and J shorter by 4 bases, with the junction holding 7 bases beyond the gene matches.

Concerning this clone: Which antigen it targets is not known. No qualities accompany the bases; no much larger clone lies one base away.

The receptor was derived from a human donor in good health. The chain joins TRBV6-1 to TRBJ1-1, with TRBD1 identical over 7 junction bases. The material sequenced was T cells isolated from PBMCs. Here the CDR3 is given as CASSLTGSGTEAFF. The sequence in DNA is TGTGCCAGCAGTTTGACAGGGAGCGGCACTGAAGCTTTCTTT.